This T cell receptor beta chain was identified in a study of T cell responses to AZD1222 COVID-19 vaccine. This CDR3 is built from 13 residues. Trimming took 5 bases from V and 0 from J, leaving 5 bases between them. The germline V gene encodes CDR1 SGHAT and CDR2 FQNNGV. TCRdb's copy holds only in-frame clones and misses some; the assay was immunoSEQ multiplex PCR. Here the sample spans 60,000 to 80,000 clones, 85% to 90% being singletons. Material: peripheral blood, obtained on day 0 of AZD1222 vaccination. The V and J genes are TRBV11-2 and TRBJ1-5; D is unresolved. The TCR originated in an adult in good health. DNA for the CDR3: TGTGCCAGCAGCAAAAATAGCAATCAGCCCCAGCATTTT. Translating it yields CASSKNSNQPQHF.